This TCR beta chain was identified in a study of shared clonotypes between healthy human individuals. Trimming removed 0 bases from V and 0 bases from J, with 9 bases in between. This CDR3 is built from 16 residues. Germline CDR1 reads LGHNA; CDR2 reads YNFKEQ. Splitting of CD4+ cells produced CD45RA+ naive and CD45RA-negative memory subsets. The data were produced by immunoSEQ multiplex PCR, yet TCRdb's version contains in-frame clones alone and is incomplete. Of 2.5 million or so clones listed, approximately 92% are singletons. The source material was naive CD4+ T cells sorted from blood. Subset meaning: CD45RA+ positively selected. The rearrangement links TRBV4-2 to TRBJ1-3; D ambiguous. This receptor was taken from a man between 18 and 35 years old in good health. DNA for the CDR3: TGTGCCAGCAGCCAAGAGGGAGCCTTCTCTGGAAACACCATATATTTT. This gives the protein CASSQEGAFSGNTIYF.